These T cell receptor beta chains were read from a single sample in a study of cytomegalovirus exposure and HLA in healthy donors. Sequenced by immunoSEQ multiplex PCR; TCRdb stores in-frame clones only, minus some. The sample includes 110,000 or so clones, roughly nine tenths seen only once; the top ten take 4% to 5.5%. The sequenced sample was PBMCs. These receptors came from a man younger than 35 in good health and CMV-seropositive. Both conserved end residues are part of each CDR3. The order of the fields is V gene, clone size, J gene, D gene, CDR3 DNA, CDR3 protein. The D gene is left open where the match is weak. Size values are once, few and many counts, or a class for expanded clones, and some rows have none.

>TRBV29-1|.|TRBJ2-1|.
TGCAGCGTTGAACGCAGAACCTCCTACAATGAGCAGTTCTTC
CSVERRTSYNEQFF
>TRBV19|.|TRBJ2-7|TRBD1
TGTGCCAGTAGTCTCGGACAGGGGCAGGACGAGCAGTACTTC
CASSLGQGQDEQYF
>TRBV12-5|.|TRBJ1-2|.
TGTGCTAGTGCCCTACAGACCTATGGCTACACCTTC
CASALQTYGYTF
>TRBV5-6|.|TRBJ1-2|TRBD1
TGTGCCAGCAGCTTGAGACCGACAGGGGAAGAATTCTATGGCTACACCTTC
CASSLRPTGEEFYGYTF
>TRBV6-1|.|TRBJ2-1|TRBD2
TGTGCCAGCAGTGAAACGACTAGCGGGGCCAATGAGCAGTTCTTC
CASSETTSGANEQFF
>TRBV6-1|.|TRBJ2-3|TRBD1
TGTGCCAGCAGTGACCCTAGGGGACAGGGAACAGATACGCAGTATTTT
CASSDPRGQGTDTQYF
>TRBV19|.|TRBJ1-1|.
TGTGCCAGTAGTCCCTCGGACACTGAAGCTTTCTTT
CASSPSDTEAFF
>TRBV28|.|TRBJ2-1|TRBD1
TGTGCCAGCATCCGGGACAGGGGGTACAATGAGCAGTTCTTC
CASIRDRGYNEQFF
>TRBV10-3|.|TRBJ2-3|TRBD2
TGTGCCATCAGTGAGTCGGGACTAGCGGTTAGCACAGATACGCAGTATTTT
CAISESGLAVSTDTQYF
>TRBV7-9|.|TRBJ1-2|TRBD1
TGTGCCAGCAGCCGGGACAGGGCCAACTATGGCTACACCTTC
CASSRDRANYGYTF
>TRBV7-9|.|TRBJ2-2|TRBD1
TGTGCCAGCAGCTCCCAACAGGGGTCTGGCGGGGAGCTGTTTTTT
CASSSQQGSGGELFF
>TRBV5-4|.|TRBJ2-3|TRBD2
TGTGCCAGCAGCAAAACTAGCGGGGGAAGCACAGATACGCAGTATTTT
CASSKTSGGSTDTQYF
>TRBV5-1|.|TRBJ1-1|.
TGCGCCAGCAGCTTGGCTTTGGGCCACACTGAAGCTTTCTTT
CASSLALGHTEAFF
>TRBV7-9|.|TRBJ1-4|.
TGTGCCAGCAGCTTAAATATCGACAGCGGGAATGAAAAACTGTTTTTT
CASSLNIDSGNEKLFF
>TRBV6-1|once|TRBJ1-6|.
TGTGCCAGCAGTGAATCGAGGTTACGCTCACCCCTCCACTTT
CASSESRLRSPLHF
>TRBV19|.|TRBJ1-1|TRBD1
TGTGCCAGTAGTAGCTGGAGGGGACAGATGAACACTGAAGCTTTCTTT
CASSSWRGQMNTEAFF
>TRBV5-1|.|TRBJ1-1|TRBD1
TGCGCCAGCAGCTTGGACGGACAGGGAAATCGGAGAGCTTTCTTT
CASSLDGQGNRRAFF
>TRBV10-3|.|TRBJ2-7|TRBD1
TGTGCCATCAGTGAGTCGGGGACAGGGTCCTACGAGCAGTACTTC
CAISESGTGSYEQYF
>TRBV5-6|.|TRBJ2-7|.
TGTGCCAGCAGCGTCCGGGACACCGCCTACGAGCAGTACTTC
CASSVRDTAYEQYF
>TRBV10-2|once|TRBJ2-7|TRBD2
TGCGCCAGCACCGGGACTAGCAGGGAGCAGTACTTC
CASTGTSREQYF
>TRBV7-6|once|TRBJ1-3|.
TGTGCCAGCCGCAACCCGGACAGAAACACCATATATTTT
CASRNPDRNTIYF
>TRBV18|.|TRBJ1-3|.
TGTGCCAGCTCACCAACAGATAATGGAAACACCATATATTTT
CASSPTDNGNTIYF
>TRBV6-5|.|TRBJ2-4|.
TGTGCCAGCAGTTACACCCCGAGGGGGGGCAGGGACATTCAGTACTTC
CASSYTPRGGRDIQYF
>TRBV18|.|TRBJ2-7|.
TGTGCCAGCTCACCGGGGCGAGGACCCCTCTACGAGCAGTACTTC
CASSPGRGPLYEQYF
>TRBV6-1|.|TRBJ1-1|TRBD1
TGTGCCAGCAGTCCCAGGGGGGACACTGAAGCTTTCTTT
CASSPRGDTEAFF
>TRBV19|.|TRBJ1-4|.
TGTGCCAGCCGTCGCAGGGAAATGGAAGGAGCAACTAATGAAAAACTGTTTTTT
CASRRREMEGATNEKLFF
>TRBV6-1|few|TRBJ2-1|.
TGTGCCAGCAGAAGCCACCTAAATTACAATGAGCAGTTCTTC
CASRSHLNYNEQFF
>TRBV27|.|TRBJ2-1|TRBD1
TGTGCCAGCAGTTTATGGGACAGCAATGAGCAGTTCTTC
CASSLWDSNEQFF
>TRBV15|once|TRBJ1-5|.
TGTGCCACCAGCAGAGATTCAGGGATGAATCAGCCCCAGCATTTT
CATSRDSGMNQPQHF
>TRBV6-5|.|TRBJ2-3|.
TGTGCCAGCAGTTACCAGGGGATGGCAGATACGCAGTATTTT
CASSYQGMADTQYF
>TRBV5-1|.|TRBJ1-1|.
TGCGCCAGCAGCTTGTTACTGGGTCCTAGTGAAGCTTTCTTT
CASSLLLGPSEAFF